These 16 T cell receptor beta chains were sequenced from one sample in a study of cytomegalovirus exposure and HLA in healthy donors. The primer mix had 60 Vbeta and 13 Jbeta primers. This table comes from immunoSEQ multiplex PCR, and its TCRdb copy is limited to in-frame clones, with some not included. The repertoire has about 98,000 clones, about 70% of them found once; the top ten carry 1.2%. Sequences were obtained from PBMCs. These receptors came from a female donor in good health and CMV-seronegative.

This clone came up once. The chain joins TRBV6-5 to TRBJ1-3, with D possibly matching TRBD1 (6 bases). The V end was cut by 2 bases, the J end by 2 bases, with 13 bases between. The CDR3 runs to 16 residues. The germline V gene encodes CDR1 MNHEY and CDR2 SVGAGI. CDR3 coding DNA: TGTGCCAGCAGTTACGGGGGCTTGGGGACTGGAAACACCATATATTTT. Translating gives CASSYGGLGTGNTIYF.

The CDR3 DNA reads as TGTGCCAGCAGAGGGAGGGGTTCCTACGAGCAGTACTTC. Its translation is CASRGRGSYEQYF. This chain connects TRBV6-1 to TRBJ2-7; 7 nucleotides align to TRBD2. With 6 bases clipped from V and 1 base from J, the junction kept 3 bases outside the gene matches. Looked up from germline, CDR1 is MNHNS and CDR2 is SASEGT. The CDR3 totals 13 residues.

The chain couples TRBV9 to TRBJ2-5; tentatively, D is TRBD2 (6 bases). The CDR3 sequence is 15 residues long. From germline, CDR1 is SGDLS and CDR2 YYNGEE. V gave up 3 bases and J gave up 5 bases, with 17 bases separating them. The CDR3 sequence: CASSGGTFGWETQYF. CDR3 nucleotide sequence: TGTGCCAGCAGCGGTGGGACTTTTGGTTGGGAGACCCAGTACTTC.

This clone has more than one count but fewer than ten. This chain joins TRBV5-4 and TRBJ1-3, with 9 positions matching TRBD1. Trimming took 0 bases from V and 4 from J; bases not matched to a gene: 8. This CDR3 contains 17 residues. CDR1 and CDR2 (germline): SGHNT, YYREEE (reference sequence). The CDR3 region has the DNA TGTGCCAGCAGCTTGGGCCCACAGGGGGCGCGAGGAAACACCATATATTTT. Its protein is CASSLGPQGARGNTIYF.

There are a few counts of this clone. CDR3 in amino acids: CASSQDGPSGSLETQYF. CDR3 sequence (DNA): TGTGCCAGCAGCCAAGATGGGCCTAGCGGGAGCCTAGAGACCCAGTACTTC. The chain combines TRBV4-2 with TRBJ2-5; 10 bases map to TRBD2. V shed 0 bases, J shed 4 bases, and the junction held 8 bases outside the gene matches. Germline-derived CDR1 and CDR2 are LGHNA and YNFKEQ. This CDR3 comprises 17 residues.

The V call is TRBV7-9, the J call TRBJ2-3; 7 bases are a match to TRBD2. The CDR3 consists of 17 residues. Germline CDR1 and CDR2: SEHNR and FQNEAQ (reference sequence). The V gene end was trimmed by 1 base and the J gene end by 2 bases; junction bases not matched to a gene: 9. The CDR3, as DNA: TGTGCCAGCAGCTTAGGATTGAGCGGGGCTAACACAGATACGCAGTATTTT. Translating it yields CASSLGLSGANTDTQYF. The full variable domain, completed using reference TRBV7-9 and TRBJ2-3, is DTGVSQNPRHKITKRGQNVTFRCDPISEHNRLYWYRQTLGQGPEFLTYFQNEAQLEKSRLLSDRFSAERPKGSFSTLEIQRTEQGDSAMYLCASSLGLSGANTDTQYFGPGTRLTVL.

The chain recombines TRBV2 with TRBJ2-3, with D tentatively TRBD1 (5 bases). The CDR3 covers 14 residues. Per germline, CDR1 SNHLY and CDR2 FYNNEI. The V end was cut by 7 bases, the J end by 4 bases, with 15 bases between. DNA of the CDR3: TGTGCCAGCACCGAAGTGCAGGGTGCAGATACGCAGTATTTT. Translation gives CASTEVQGADTQYF.

V usage is TRBV10-3 and J usage is TRBJ1-4, with 10 bases matching TRBD1. V lost 4 bases to trimming and J lost 8 bases; unmatched junction nucleotides: 4. This CDR3 region has 14 residues. Germline assignment: CDR1 ENHRY and CDR2 SYGVKD. The CDR3: CAISGGTGDEKLFF. The CDR3 DNA sequence: TGTGCCATCAGTGGTGGGACAGGGGACGAAAAACTGTTTTTT.

The chain employs TRBV10-3 and TRBJ1-2, with D possibly being TRBD1 (5 bases). CDR1 is ENHRY, CDR2 SYGVKD, per germline. The CDR3 extends over 14 amino acids. Trimming took off 2 bases at V and 4 bases at J, with 11 bases between the two ends. Here the CDR3 reads CAISEGGSSYGYTF. In DNA form, the CDR3 reads TGTGCCATCAGTGAGGGGGGGTCTAGCTATGGCTACACCTTC.

V and J are TRBV11-3 and TRBJ2-7; 8 bases align to TRBD1. Germline V CDR1 and CDR2: SGHNT, YENEEA. The V segment lost 2 bases and the J segment 3 bases; nucleotides outside the gene matches: 9. The CDR3 length is 16 residues. In DNA, the CDR3 is TGTGCCAGCAGCTTACCGGGATTACAGGGGGACTACGAGCAGTACTTC. Its translation is CASSLPGLQGDYEQYF.

The chain is built from TRBV29-1 and TRBJ2-7; 12 positions match TRBD2. This CDR3 has 14 residues. Germline loops: CDR1 SQVTM, CDR2 ANQGSEA. V dropped 3 bases and J dropped 6; count of bases not matched to a gene: 6. In DNA form, the CDR3 reads TGCAGCGTTGAGGGACTAGCGGGTTACATCGAGCAGTACTTC. This gives the protein CSVEGLAGYIEQYF.

CDR3 nucleotide sequence: TGTGCCAGCCGTCTTCCCGGTCAGCCCCAGCATTTT. Translating it yields CASRLPGQPQHF. The chain has TRBV2 and TRBJ1-5; D is ambiguous. Germline V lookup: CDR1 SNHLY, CDR2 FYNNEI. This CDR3 spans 12 amino acids. Trimming shortened V by 8 bases and J by 6 bases, and 11 bases separated the two germline ends.

This sequence joins TRBV9 and TRBJ2-7; 12 bases map to TRBD2. Trimming took 0 bases from V and 1 from J; bases not matched to a gene: 8. Germline V lookup: CDR1 SGDLS, CDR2 YYNGEE. The CDR3 runs to 18 residues. Here the CDR3 reads CASSVGSTSGSWSYEQYF. Written as DNA, the CDR3 is TGTGCCAGCAGCGTAGGATCGACTAGCGGGAGTTGGTCCTACGAGCAGTACTTC.

The chain couples TRBV7-6 to TRBJ2-5; 8 positions match TRBD2. The CDR3 contains 16 residues. J was trimmed by 4 bases and V by 2 bases; bases with no gene match: 9. Germline V CDR1 and CDR2: SGHVS, FNYEAQ. The CDR3 DNA sequence: TGTGCCAGCAGCTTATTCGGTAGCGGGGCCTCAGAGACCCAGTACTTC. This gives the protein CASSLFGSGASETQYF.

This clone came up a few times. The rearrangement joins TRBV7-9 to TRBJ1-1, with a tentative D call TRBD1 (5 bases). There are 16 residues in the CDR3. Looked up from germline, CDR1 is SEHNR and CDR2 is FQNEAQ (reference sequence). The ends were cut back, 2 bases at V and 4 bases at J, with 17 bases in the middle. CDR3 sequence (DNA): TGTGCCAGCAGCTTATCTACAGGCCTCTTGGTCACTGAAGCTTTCTTT. This codes for CASSLSTGLLVTEAFF.

This clone was recorded once. V and J are TRBV7-9 and TRBJ2-3; TRBD2 matches 9 bases. CDR1 is SEHNR and CDR2 is FQNEAQ in the germline V gene (reference sequence). The CDR3 has 16 residues. V dropped 1 base and J dropped 2; count of bases not matched to a gene: 4. The CDR3 reads CASSLVGTSPTDTQYF. CDR3 DNA: TGTGCCAGCAGCTTAGTTGGGACTAGCCCCACAGATACGCAGTATTTT.